Listed here are 6 T cell receptor beta chains from one sample, sequenced in a study of Graves' ophthalmopathy and Graves' hyperthyroidism. CDR3 regions of TCR beta were amplified from RNA transcripts. HTBI primers were employed in first-round RT-PCR, then a second-round multiplex PCR followed. TCRdb itself ran the multiplex PCR reads through MiXCR, one entry per CDR3 protein. The table shows about 740,000 distinct CDR3 sequences, with around 40% occurring only once. The source material was peripheral blood. The receptor set was obtained from an adult man with Graves' ophthalmopathy.

V gene TRBV7-9 combines with J gene TRBJ1-1, with D hard to call. The CDR3 has 14 amino acids. The V and J ends lost 6 bases and 1 base respectively, with 12 bases between them. In germline, CDR1 is SEHNR, CDR2 FQNEAQ (reference sequence). The CDR3 bases are TGTGCCAGCAGTAAACTAAGTGGGAACACTGAAGCTTTCTTT. Translation: CASSKLSGNTEAFF.

This chain joins TRBV2 and TRBJ1-2; 9 nucleotides align to TRBD1. The CDR3 has 13 residues. V gave up 5 bases and J gave up 7 bases; unmatched junction bases: 5. Germline CDR1 SNHLY, CDR2 FYNNEI. The CDR3 loop is CASSLGDRVGYTF. The CDR3 DNA follows: TGTGCCAGCAGTTTAGGGGACAGGGTTGGCTACACCTTC.

The CDR3 DNA follows: TGCAGTGCTAGAGAAGGGGACAGAAAATATTCACCCCTCCACTTT. This translates into CSAREGDRKYSPLHF. The chain joins TRBV20-1 to TRBJ1-6; the match to TRBD1 covers 7 bases. The V and J ends lost 0 bases and 8 bases, in that order; junction bases with no gene match: 7. The CDR3 loop spans 15 amino acids. The germline V gene encodes CDR1 DFQATT and CDR2 SNEGSKA (reference sequence).

J is TRBJ2-7 and V is TRBV20-1, with 7 bases that match TRBD2. Germline V gene lookup returns CDR1 DFQATT and CDR2 SNEGSKA (reference sequence). This CDR3 contains 13 residues. Losses at the gene ends were 4 bases for V and 5 bases for J; bases not matched to a gene: 8. The CDR3 DNA reads as TGCAGTGCTACCCGGACTAGTAATCACGAGCAGTACTTC. Its protein product is CSATRTSNHEQYF.

This clonotype was picked up a small number of times. V is TRBV4-2 and J is TRBJ1-5; D gene uncertain. The CDR3 totals 16 residues. The germline V gene has CDR1 LGHNA and CDR2 YNFKEQ. Trimming cost V 1 base and J 2 bases, with 12 bases left between them. Written as DNA, the CDR3 is TGTGCCAGCAGCCAAGCCGGGCAGGCGGGCAATCAGCCCCAGCATTTT. The encoded protein is CASSQAGQAGNQPQHF.

As for this clonotype: An end of the junction differs from the germline gene, which may be a read error. CDR3 DNA sequence: TGTGCCATCAGCACAACAGGGACAGGCACCTATGAGCAGTACTTC. Translated: CAISTTGTGTYEQYF. The chain recombines TRBV10-3 with TRBJ2-7; 8 nucleotides match TRBD1. From germline, CDR1 is ENHRY and CDR2 SYGVKD. CDR3 length: 15 residues.